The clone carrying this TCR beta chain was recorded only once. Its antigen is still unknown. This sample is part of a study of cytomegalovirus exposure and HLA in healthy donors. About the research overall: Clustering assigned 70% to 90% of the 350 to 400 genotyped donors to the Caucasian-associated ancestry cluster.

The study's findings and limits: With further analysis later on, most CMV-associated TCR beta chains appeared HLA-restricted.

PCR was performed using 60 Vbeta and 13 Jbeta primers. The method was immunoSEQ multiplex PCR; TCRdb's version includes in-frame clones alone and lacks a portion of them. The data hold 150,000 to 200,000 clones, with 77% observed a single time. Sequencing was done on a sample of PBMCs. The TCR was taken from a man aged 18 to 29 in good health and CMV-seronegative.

The CDR3 bases are TGTGCCAGCTCACCAAACGCGGGGGGACAATCCTACGAGCAGTACTTC. Its translation: CASSPNAGGQSYEQYF. V is TRBV18 and J is TRBJ2-7; 8 bases are a match to TRBD2. CDR1 KGHSH and CDR2 LQKENI come from the germline V gene. The CDR3 sequence is 16 residues long. V shed 2 bases, J shed 1 base, and the junction held 7 bases outside the gene matches.